This section outlines one T cell receptor (beta chain) sequence together with its context. Sequencing used immunoSEQ multiplex PCR; TCRdb keeps in-frame clones, though not all of them. There are 15,000 to 20,000 clones in the sample; approximately 88% occur only once, and roughly 5.5% lies in the top ten. The sample originates from a study of T cell changes during pregnancy in multiple sclerosis. This specimen was CD8+ T cells from peripheral blood mononuclear cells, taken after pregnancy. The sequence derives from a female donor in good health, enrolled as a control in a pregnancy study.

CDR3 region: CASSQGTGVSQPQHF. The CDR3 nucleotides are TGCGCCAGCAGCCAGGGGACAGGGGTGAGTCAGCCCCAGCATTTT. The chain links TRBV4-3 to TRBJ1-5, with 10 bases fitting TRBD1. Germline CDR1 reads LGHNA; CDR2 reads YSLEER. There are 15 residues in the CDR3. V lost 3 bases and J lost 6; bases outside the gene matches: 5.